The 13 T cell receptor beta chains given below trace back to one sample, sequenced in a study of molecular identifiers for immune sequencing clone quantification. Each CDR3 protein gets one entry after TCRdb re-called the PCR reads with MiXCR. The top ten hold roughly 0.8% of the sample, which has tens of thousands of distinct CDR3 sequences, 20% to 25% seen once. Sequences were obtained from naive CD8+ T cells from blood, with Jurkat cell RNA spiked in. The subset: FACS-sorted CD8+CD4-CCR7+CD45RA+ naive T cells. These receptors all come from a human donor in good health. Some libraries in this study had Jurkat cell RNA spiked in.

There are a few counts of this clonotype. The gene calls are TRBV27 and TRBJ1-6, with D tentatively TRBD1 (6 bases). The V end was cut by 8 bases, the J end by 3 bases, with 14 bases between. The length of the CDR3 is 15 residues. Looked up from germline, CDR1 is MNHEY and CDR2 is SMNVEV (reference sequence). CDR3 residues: CASRRGGVYNSPLHF. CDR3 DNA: TGTGCCAGCCGCCGGGGGGGCGTCTATAATTCACCCCTCCACTTT.

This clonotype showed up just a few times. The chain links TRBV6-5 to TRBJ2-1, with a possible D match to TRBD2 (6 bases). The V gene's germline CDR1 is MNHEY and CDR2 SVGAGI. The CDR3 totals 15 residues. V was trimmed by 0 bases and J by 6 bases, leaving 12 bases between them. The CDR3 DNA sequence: TGTGCCAGCAGTTACTCTGCGGGGAGTCTCAATGAGCAGTTCTTC. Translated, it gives CASSYSAGSLNEQFF.

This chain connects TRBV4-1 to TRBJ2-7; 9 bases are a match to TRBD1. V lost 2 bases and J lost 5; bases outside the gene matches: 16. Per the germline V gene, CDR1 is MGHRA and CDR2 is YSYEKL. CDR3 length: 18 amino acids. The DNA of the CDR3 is TGCGCCAGCAGCCAATCTGGGACAGGGTCCTCATTACTCGACGAGCAGTACTTC. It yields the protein CASSQSGTGSSLLDEQYF.

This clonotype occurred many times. The CDR3 is CASSAGQTGPEAFF. CDR3 coding DNA: TGCGCCAGCAGCGCGGGACAGACTGGTCCTGAAGCTTTCTTT. V gene TRBV4-3 combines with J gene TRBJ1-1, with 7 bases matching TRBD1. J gave up 6 bases and V 5 bases, and 9 bases lay outside the gene matches. The germline CDR1 and CDR2 sequences are LGHNA and YSLEER. The CDR3 length is 14 residues.

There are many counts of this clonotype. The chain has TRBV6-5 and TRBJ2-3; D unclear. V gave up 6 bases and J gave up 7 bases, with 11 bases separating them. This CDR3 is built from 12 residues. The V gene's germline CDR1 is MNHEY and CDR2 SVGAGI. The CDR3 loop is CASSPGPYTQYF. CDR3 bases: TGTGCCAGCAGCCCCGGACCGTATACGCAGTATTTT.

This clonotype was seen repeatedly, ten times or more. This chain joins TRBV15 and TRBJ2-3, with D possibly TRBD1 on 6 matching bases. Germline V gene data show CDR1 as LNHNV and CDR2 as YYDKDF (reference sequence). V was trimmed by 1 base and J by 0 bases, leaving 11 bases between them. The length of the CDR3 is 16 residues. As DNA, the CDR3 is TGTGCCACCAGCAGAGCTCCGGACAGTAGCACAGATACGCAGTATTTT. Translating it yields CATSRAPDSSTDTQYF.

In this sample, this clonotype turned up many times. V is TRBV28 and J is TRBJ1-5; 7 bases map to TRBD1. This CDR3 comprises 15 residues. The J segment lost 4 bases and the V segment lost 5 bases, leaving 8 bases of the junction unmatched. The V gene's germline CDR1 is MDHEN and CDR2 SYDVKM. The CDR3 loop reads CASSTVRQGNQPQHF. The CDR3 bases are TGTGCCAGCAGTACGGTTAGACAGGGTAATCAGCCCCAGCATTTT.

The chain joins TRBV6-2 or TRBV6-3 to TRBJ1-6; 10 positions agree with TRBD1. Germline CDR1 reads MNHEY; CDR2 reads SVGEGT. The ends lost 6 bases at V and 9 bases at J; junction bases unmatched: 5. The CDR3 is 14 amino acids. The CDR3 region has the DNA TGTGCCAGCAGACCGGGACAGGGGACTTCACCCCTCCACTTT. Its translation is CASRPGQGTSPLHF.

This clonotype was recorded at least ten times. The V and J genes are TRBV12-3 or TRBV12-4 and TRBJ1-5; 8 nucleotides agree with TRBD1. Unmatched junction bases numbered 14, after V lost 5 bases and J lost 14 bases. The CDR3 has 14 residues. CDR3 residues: CASSPGDLTGVKHF. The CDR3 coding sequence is TGTGCCAGCAGTCCGGGGGATCTGACAGGGGTTAAGCATTTT.

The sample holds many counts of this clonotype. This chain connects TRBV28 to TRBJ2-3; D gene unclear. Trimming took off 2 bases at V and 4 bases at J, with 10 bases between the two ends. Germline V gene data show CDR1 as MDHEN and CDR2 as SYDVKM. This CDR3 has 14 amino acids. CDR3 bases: TGTGCCAGCAGTTTAGTCCTTTCCGCAGATACGCAGTATTTT. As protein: CASSLVLSADTQYF.

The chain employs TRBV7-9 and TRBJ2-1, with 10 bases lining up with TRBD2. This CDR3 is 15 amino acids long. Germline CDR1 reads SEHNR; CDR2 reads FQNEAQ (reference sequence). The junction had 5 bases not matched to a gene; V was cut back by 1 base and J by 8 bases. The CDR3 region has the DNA TGTGCCAGCAGCTTAGGAACTAGCGGGATAGATGAGCAGTTCTTC. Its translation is CASSLGTSGIDEQFF.

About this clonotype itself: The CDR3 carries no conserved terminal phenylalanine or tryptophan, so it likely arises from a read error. CDR3 coding DNA: TGTACCAGCAGTTACTTAGGACGATTCGGAGAGCAGTACTTA. Its protein product is CTSSYLGRFGEQYL. V is TRBV6-2 or TRBV6-3 and J is TRBJ2-7, with D hard to call. CDR3 length equals 14 residues. Germline V gene lookup returns CDR1 MNHEY and CDR2 SVGEGT.

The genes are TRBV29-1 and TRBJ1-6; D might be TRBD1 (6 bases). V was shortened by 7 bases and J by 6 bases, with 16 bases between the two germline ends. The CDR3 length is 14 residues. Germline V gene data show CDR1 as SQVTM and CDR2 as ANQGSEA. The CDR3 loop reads CSALEGGSNSPLHF. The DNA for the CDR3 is TGCAGCGCACTTGAAGGGGGGAGTAATTCACCCCTCCACTTT.